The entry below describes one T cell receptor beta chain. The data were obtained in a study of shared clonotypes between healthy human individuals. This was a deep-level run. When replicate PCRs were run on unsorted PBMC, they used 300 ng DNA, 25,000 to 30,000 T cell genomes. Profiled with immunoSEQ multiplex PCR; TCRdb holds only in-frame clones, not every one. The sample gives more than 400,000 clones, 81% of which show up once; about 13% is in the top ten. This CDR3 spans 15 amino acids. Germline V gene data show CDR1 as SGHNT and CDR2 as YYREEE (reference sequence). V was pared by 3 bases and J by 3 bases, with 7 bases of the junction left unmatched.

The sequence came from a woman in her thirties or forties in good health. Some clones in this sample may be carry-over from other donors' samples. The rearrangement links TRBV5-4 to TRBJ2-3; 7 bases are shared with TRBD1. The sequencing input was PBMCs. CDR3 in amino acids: CASSSGQVDTDTQYF. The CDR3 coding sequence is TGTGCCAGCAGCTCCGGACAGGTAGATACAGATACGCAGTATTTT. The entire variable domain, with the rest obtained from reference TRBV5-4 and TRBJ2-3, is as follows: ETGVTQSPTHLIKTRGQQVTLRCSSQSGHNTVSWYQQALGQGPQFIFQYYREEENGRGNFPPRFSGLQFPNYSSELNVNALELDDSALYLCASSSGQVDTDTQYFGPGTRLTVL.